These 25 T cell receptor delta chains came from one sample sequenced in a study of γδ T cells in repeated Plasmodium falciparum infection. Bulk repertoires came from Vgamma9/Vdelta2+ or Vdelta2-negative gammadelta T cells flow-sorted from PBMC. TCRdb reapplied CATT to the multiplex PCR reads. The data contain about 57,000 delta-chain clones, around 1.8% of them singletons. Sequencing input: gamma-delta T cells from blood. These TCRs come from a pool of human donors (malaria-infected and uninfected, not separated).

Concerning this clone itself: TCRdb's protein, taken from a much larger clone, differs from this DNA's translation at residue 5, likely owing to a read error; the protein displayed comes from the DNA. J is TRDJ1 and V is TRDV1, with a possible D match to TRDD3 (5 bases). In the absence of a J gene in TCRdb, the DNA was matched to germline to assign it here. V gave up 5 bases and J gave up 6 bases, with 40 bases separating them. There are 22 residues in the CDR3. Germline values: CDR1 TSWWSYY, CDR2 QGS. The CDR3 is CALGRSLLLMSHLYWKTYKLIF. Written as DNA, the CDR3 is TGTGCTCTTGGGCGAAGCTTACTACTCATGAGCCACCTATACTGGAAAACCTATAAACTCATCTTT.

This clone was found a few times. TCRdb has a much larger clone's protein, which differs at residue 9 from the translation of this DNA, likely because of a read error; what is shown is the protein translated from the DNA. This sequence joins TRDV1 and TRDJ1; D remains ambiguous. No J gene is reported in TCRdb; it was inferred here by comparing the DNA with germline. In germline, CDR1 is TSWWSYY, CDR2 QGS. The CDR3 totals 17 residues. The CDR3 bases are TGTGCTCTTGGGGATTTAAGGTACGGGGTTTACACCAATAAACTCATCTTT. This translates into CALGDLRYGVYTNKLIF.

In this sample, this clone turned up a few times. A far larger clone is just one base off, so this is likely a read error. In the same sample, other DNA sequences code for this CDR3. The chain combines TRDV2 with TRDJ1, with D perhaps matching TRDD3 (6 bases). Since TCRdb gives no J gene, matching the DNA to germline was used here to assign it. Trimming removed 4 bases from V and 0 bases from J, with 29 bases in between. The CDR3 consists of 20 residues. Germline V gene lookup returns CDR1 GEAIGNYY and CDR2 EKD. This CDR3 reads CACDHPQSWGSSAYTDKLIF. The CDR3 DNA sequence: TGTGCCTGTGATCATCCTCAATCCTGGGGATCATCTGCGTACACCGATAAACTCATCTTT.

In this sample, this clone turned up many times. Since a far larger clone is one base different, this is likely a read error. Other DNA variants within this sample encode the same CDR3. V gene TRDV1 combines with J gene TRDJ1; 7 positions agree with TRDD3. The CDR3 consists of 20 residues. CDR1 and CDR2 from the germline V gene are TSWWSYY and QGS. The CDR3 nucleotides read TGTGCTCTTGGGGAGATCCGGCCTTTCTGGGGGCCCCTGTACACAGATAAACTCATCTTT. It yields the protein CALGEIRPFWGPLYTDKLIF.

About this clone itself: TCRdb's protein for this DNA is that of a much larger clone and differs from the translation at residue 15, likely a read error; the protein shown is the DNA translation. The J gene is TRDJ1, the V gene TRDV1; a possible D gene is TRDD2 (9 bases). TCRdb records no J gene; here it was assigned by comparing the DNA to germline. The CDR3 runs to 24 residues. The germline V gene has CDR1 TSWWSYY and CDR2 QGS. V was shortened by 3 bases and J by 0 bases, with 38 bases between the two germline ends. The CDR3 reads CALGDALPSYQVLGGFGYTDKLIF. Here the CDR3 DNA reads TGTGCTCTTGGGGATGCGCTTCCTTCCTACCAGGTACTGGGGGGCTTCGGGTACACCGATAAACTCATCTTT.

This clone was observed a few times. The mismatch at residue 12 between this DNA's translation and the TCRdb protein of a much larger clone likely reflects a read error; the protein shown is translated from the DNA. This rearrangement joins TRDV1 to TRDJ1; TRDD3 matches at 11 bases. No J segment appears in TCRdb, so it was assigned here by matching the sequence to germline. Germline CDR1 is TSWWSYY and CDR2 is QGS. This CDR3 contains 20 residues. Trimming removed 6 bases from V and 1 base from J; junction bases left unmatched: 19. CDR3 protein: CALGDYHNYWGIYSTDKLIF. The CDR3 DNA sequence: TGTGCTCTTGGTGACTACCACAATTACTGGGGGATATATTCCACCGATAAACTCATCTTT.

Sample share makes this clone medium-sized. The gene calls are TRDV1 and TRDJ1, with 13 positions matching TRDD3. Trimming cost V 4 bases and J 4 bases; bases outside gene matches: 30. The length of the CDR3 is 24 residues. The V gene's germline CDR1 is TSWWSYY and CDR2 QGS. The CDR3: CALGAAPSPLLRTGGYAFLDKLIF. The CDR3, as DNA: TGTGCTCTTGGGGCGGCCCCTTCCCCTCTGCTCCGTACTGGGGGATACGCCTTCCTCGATAAACTCATCTTT.

This clone was counted many times. Other DNA sequences in this specimen translate into the identical CDR3. The genes are TRDV1 and TRDJ1; TRDD3 agrees at 13 bases. With 3 bases clipped from V and 7 bases from J, the junction kept 14 bases outside the gene matches. Germline lookup yields CDR1 TSWWSYY and CDR2 QGS. This CDR3 spans 18 amino acids. This chain's CDR3 is CALGDPSTLYWGIRKLIF. CDR3 nucleotide sequence: TGTGCTCTTGGGGATCCATCTACTCTGTACTGGGGGATACGTAAACTCATCTTT.

This clone was picked up many times. A read error is likely here: a far larger clone is one base away. The sample contains more than one DNA sequence encoding this CDR3. This chain connects TRDV1 to TRDJ1; the match to TRDD3 covers 8 bases. This CDR3 region has 22 residues. Germline V CDR1 and CDR2: TSWWSYY, QGS. Written as DNA, the CDR3 is TGTGCTCTTGAGGCCCCGCCGTCCCATACTGGGGGCCGACAACTGTACACCGATAAGCTCATCTTT. Translating it yields CALEAPPSHTGGRQLYTDKLIF.

This clone occurred many times. A single base separates this from a much larger clone, so it may be a read error. Other DNA sequences of this sample code for an identical CDR3. The rearrangement joins TRDV1 to TRDJ1; 11 bases are shared with TRDD3. TCRdb carries no J gene annotation; the J gene was assigned here by matching the DNA with germline. The CDR3 consists of 27 residues. Germline CDR1 and CDR2: TSWWSYY and QGS. CDR3 nucleotide sequence: TGTGCTCTTGGGGAAAACGATTCCTACCCGTTCTGGGGGATACCTCATGCCCTAGTCCCCGACACCGACAAACTCATCTTT. It is translated as CALGENDSYPFWGIPHALVPDTDKLIF.

This clone was recorded many times. The mismatch at residue 15 between this DNA's translation and the TCRdb protein of a much larger clone likely reflects a read error; the protein shown is translated from the DNA. The CDR3 DNA reads TGTGCTCTTGGGGAACCCTCTTGGCGAGCCCCTGCGGACAGAGCTTTGGGGGATACATCCGATAAACTCATCTTT. Protein: CALGEPSWRAPADRALGDTSDKLIF. The rearrangement links TRDV1 to TRDJ1; TRDD3 matches 10 bases. The J gene, not given by TCRdb, was assigned here from a germline match of the nucleotide sequence. The CDR3 is 25 residues long. V was pared by 1 base and J by 3 bases, with 32 bases of the junction left unmatched. Germline V lookup: CDR1 TSWWSYY, CDR2 QGS.

With regard to this clone: TCRdb records a much larger clone's protein for this DNA, with a difference at residue 9 that likely arises from a read error; the protein given is the translation of the DNA. V usage is TRDV1 and J usage is TRDJ1, with TRDD3 identical over 10 bases. Looked up from germline, CDR1 is TSWWSYY and CDR2 is QGS. The CDR3 covers 23 residues. V trimming: 1 base; J trimming: 3 bases; junction bases outside the gene matches: 26. In nucleotides, the CDR3 is TGTGCTCTTGGGGAACCCCCTTCCCACCTTTATGTGGGGGGATACGCAGGATCCGATAAACTCATCTTT. As protein: CALGEPPSHLYVGGYAGSDKLIF.

This clone has a handful of counts. A read error is the likely source, as a far larger clone sits one nucleotide away. Distinct nucleotide sequences in the sample also encode this CDR3. The chain combines TRDV1 with TRDJ1; the D gene could be TRDD2 or TRDD3 (7 bases each). The CDR3 loop spans 27 amino acids. Deletions cut 0 bases from V and 8 bases from J, with 52 bases between. Germline values: CDR1 TSWWSYY, CDR2 QGS. The CDR3 nucleotides read TGTGCTCTTGGGGAACTCCACCCTTTAAGGTTCCTACCTTACTGGGGATCCCCTTCCTTTCACATCGGGAAACTCATCTTT. Translation: CALGELHPLRFLPYWGSPSFHIGKLIF.

The chain has TRDV2 and TRDJ1; 8 positions match TRDD3. No J segment appears in TCRdb, so it was assigned here by matching the sequence to germline. V gave up 0 bases and J gave up 0 bases; unmatched junction bases: 17. This CDR3 has 20 amino acids. Germline CDR1 and CDR2: GEAIGNYY and EKD. This CDR3 is CACDTRPSYVLGAYTDKLIF. CDR3 DNA sequence: TGTGCCTGTGACACCCGGCCTTCGTACGTACTGGGGGCTTACACCGATAAACTCATCTTT.

This clone was seen many times. Translating this DNA gives a protein that differs at residue 8 from the TCRdb one, which belongs to a much larger clone; a read error is likely, and the protein shown is this translation. The chain couples TRDV2 to TRDJ1, with TRDD3 identical over 7 bases. CDR1 and CDR2 (germline): GEAIGNYY, EKD. Unmatched junction bases numbered 16, after V lost 2 bases and J lost 2 bases. The CDR3 is made up of 18 amino acids. CDR3 nucleotide sequence: TGTGCCTGTGACAAGGGGGATGCGGCCACATCGCAGACCGATAAACTCATCTTT. Translating gives CACDKGDAATSQTDKLIF.

This clone occurred a few times. A far larger clone is one nucleotide away, so this likely arose from a read error. Other DNA sequences in this sample translate to the same CDR3. The V gene is listed as TRDV1; no J gene was called; the DNA was not used to check the table's D call, TRDD3. Per the germline V gene, CDR1 is TSWWSYY and CDR2 is QGS. This CDR3 region has 26 residues. Written as DNA, the CDR3 is TGTGCTCTTGGGGATACTACTTCGGGGAGCCACTTCCTACGTTTTAAACTGGGGGTCTCCACCGATAAACTCATCTTC. Translating gives CALGDTTSGSHFLRFKLGVSTDKLIF.

A word on this clone: The protein that TCRdb holds for this DNA derives from a much larger clone and differs from the translated DNA at residue 16, which likely indicates a read error; the protein shown here is translated from the DNA. The chain employs TRDV1 and TRDJ1; D possibly uses TRDD2 or TRDD3 (8 bases each). TCRdb lists no J gene, so it was determined here by aligning the DNA to germline. CDR3 length: 20 residues. Germline V gives CDR1 TSWWSYY, CDR2 QGS. DNA for the CDR3: TGTGCTCTTGGGGAAATCCTTCCTAAGCACTGGGGGCTCTACACCAATAAACTCATCTTT. Protein: CALGEILPKHWGLYTNKLIF.

This clone was picked up many times. A far larger clone is only one base removed, so a read error is likely. This same CDR3 is encoded by further DNA sequences in the sample. This chain links TRDV2 with TRDJ1, with 8 bases aligning to TRDD3. The CDR3 runs 16 residues. V was clipped by 3 bases and J by 0 bases; unmatched bases: 8. The V gene's germline CDR1 is GEAIGNYY and CDR2 EKD. CDR3 amino acids: CACDDLGEFYTDKLIF. The CDR3 DNA reads as TGTGCCTGTGACGATCTGGGGGAATTCTACACCGATAAACTCATCTTT.

There are many counts of this clone. This DNA's translation and the protein TCRdb lists, from a much larger clone, do not match at residue 7, likely due to a read error; the protein shown is translated from the DNA. The CDR3 reads CALFLLSTDKLIF. The CDR3 DNA reads as TGTGCTCTATTCCTATTGAGCACCGATAAACTCATCTTT. The V and J genes are TRDV1 and TRDJ1, with D perhaps matching TRDD2 (6 bases). This CDR3 spans 13 amino acids. Germline loops: CDR1 TSWWSYY, CDR2 QGS. V lost 9 bases and J 1 base, leaving 12 bases between the germline ends.

This clone showed up just a few times. The protein held in TCRdb is that of a much larger clone and does not match this DNA's translation at residue 17, likely because of a read error; the protein shown is translated from the DNA. The chain is built from TRDV1 and TRDJ1; the D is unclear. TCRdb carries no J gene annotation; the J gene was assigned here by matching the DNA with germline. V shed 5 bases and J shed 2 bases, with 42 bases lying between them. Germline CDR1 TSWWSYY, CDR2 QGS. This CDR3 region has 24 residues. The CDR3 region is CALGKNFGVAVRYLLACETDKLIF. The CDR3 coding sequence is TGTGCTCTTGGGAAAAACTTCGGGGTGGCGGTCCGCTATCTCTTGGCATGTGAGACCGATAAACTCATCTTT.

This clone was picked up many times. A far larger clone is off by one base, so a read error is likely. Different DNA sequences within this sample yield the same CDR3. The rearrangement joins TRDV1 to TRDJ1; 8 positions agree with TRDD3. This CDR3 comprises 12 residues. CDR1 is TSWWSYY, CDR2 QGS, per germline. CDR3 loop: CALFELTGGLIF. CDR3 bases: TGTGCCCTCTTTGAGCTTACTGGGGGTCTCATCTTT.

This clone was counted many times. Other DNA sequences in this sample translate to the same CDR3. The V gene is TRDV3, the J gene TRDJ1; TRDD2 aligns across 9 bases. Trimming removed 4 bases from V and 2 bases from J; junction bases left unmatched: 17. This CDR3 is 17 amino acids long. Germline CDR1 is TVYSNPD and CDR2 is GDNSRS (reference sequence). The CDR3 DNA reads TGTGCCTGGAAGGCCTTCCTACCGGGGGACCAAACCGATAAACTCATCTTT. It specifies CAWKAFLPGDQTDKLIF.

This clone was observed many times. The protein that TCRdb holds for this DNA derives from a much larger clone and differs from the translated DNA at residue 13, which likely indicates a read error; the protein shown here is translated from the DNA. This chain connects TRDV1 to TRDJ1; 7 bases agree with TRDD3. The V gene end was trimmed by 0 bases and the J gene end by 0 bases; junction bases not matched to a gene: 19. The CDR3 loop spans 21 amino acids. CDR1 is TSWWSYY, CDR2 QGS, per germline. Here the CDR3 DNA reads TGTGCTCTTGGGGAACTCTTTCGGCCCTACTGGGGACACTATTACACCGATAAACTCATCTTT. Residues: CALGELFRPYWGHYYTDKLIF.

A remark on this clone: This likely stems from a read error, as it lies one base from a far larger clone. Additional DNA sequences in this sample encode the identical CDR3. The chain is built from TRDV1 and TRDJ1; 8 positions agree with TRDD3. Germline lookup yields CDR1 TSWWSYY and CDR2 QGS. This CDR3 is built from 21 residues. CDR3 nucleotide sequence: TGTGCTCTTGGGGAAGGATCTAGATTTCCCTATTTACTGGGGGCCATTGATAAGCTCATCTTT. Translation: CALGEGSRFPYLLGAIDKLIF.

This clone was picked up many times. The protein that TCRdb holds for this DNA derives from a much larger clone and differs from the translated DNA at residue 12, which likely indicates a read error; the protein shown here is translated from the DNA. In DNA, the CDR3 is TGTGCTCTTGGGGAACTAAGAGCCCTCTGGGTCACCGATAAACTCATCTTT. Amino acids: CALGELRALWVTDKLIF. The V gene is TRDV1, the J gene TRDJ1; tentative D call: TRDD3 (5 bases). There are 17 residues in the CDR3. V lost 0 bases, J lost 1 base, and 15 bases lay in between. In germline, CDR1 is TSWWSYY, CDR2 QGS.